This T cell receptor (beta chain) emerged from a study of T cell responses to AZD1222 COVID-19 vaccine. Study-wide findings and caveats: The study found Spike-specific TCR breadth and depth rose after two AZD1222 doses.

This clone came up a few times. The antigen is not known. TCRdb keeps only in-frame clones here, not all; method: immunoSEQ multiplex PCR. The table shows some 200,000 clones, with over 85% occurring only once. The V end lost 3 bases, the J end lost 3 bases, and 12 bases lay between the germline ends. This CDR3 has 14 residues. The germline V gene encodes CDR1 LGHDT and CDR2 YNNKEL (reference sequence). This sequence originates from an adult who received the MenACWY meningococcal vaccine as a control. Sequencing used peripheral blood, obtained 28 days after the second dose of the MenACWY control vaccine. The chain uses TRBV3-1 (or the pseudogene TRBV3-2) and TRBJ2-7, with TRBD1 as a possible D gene (5 bases). This CDR3 is CASSHDRRYYEQYF. The CDR3 bases are TGTGCCAGCAGCCACGACAGACGATACTACGAGCAGTACTTC.